This T cell receptor (beta chain) is drawn from a study of PD-1 blockade in classical Hodgkin lymphoma (dated by TCRdb to 2020 to 2022). About the full investigation: Nivolumab dosing was 3 mg/kg intravenously every 2 weeks, continuing until either disease progression or unacceptable toxicity. The study used TCR beta sequencing and CyTOF to define a peripheral blood immune signature of response to PD-1 blockade in classical Hodgkin lymphoma. What the research found in general, with its limitations: Newly diagnosed patients were reported to have lower baseline TCR diversity than healthy donors, and relapsed/refractory patients were reported to have lower baseline TCR diversity still. Lower diversity was seen in patients whose nivolumab began less than 1 year after ASCT, and these patients were left out of later analyses so that immune reconstitution would not confound the results. The study was limited to a single clinical trial cohort, and causes of repertoire differences, possibly disease activity or prior therapy, remained undefined. By C4D1, a significant rise was seen in CD4+ TCR diversity but not in CD8+ TCR diversity (p=0.0027 vs p=0.16), and the rise was most apparent among complete responders (p=0.02). Baseline diversity similar to that of newly diagnosed patients was observed in trial patients achieving complete response, whereas significantly lower diversity was observed in partial responders and progressors.

Genomic DNA was extracted with the Qiagen DNeasy kit from unsorted PBMCs and from negatively selected CD4+ and CD8+ fractions. Amplification of TCR beta CDR3 regions was done by immunoSEQ multiplex PCR with primers that anneal to V and J segments. Amplification bias was minimized using a synthetic immune receptor repertoire, and residual bias was removed computationally after sequencing. As for how the authors treated the data: Repertoire diversity was quantified as the Shannon entropy index using custom Python scripts. Unsorted, CD4+ and CD8+ repertoires were analyzed separately, except in combined analyses where CD4+ and CD8+ sequences were merged in silico. Clonal expansion was defined as a frequency increase of at least 2-fold after treatment compared with C1D1, and clones undetected at baseline were assigned a pseudocount of 0.5. Singleton clones were defined as clones with 0 or 1 copy at C1D1, and non-singleton clones were defined as clones with 2 or more copies. Clones expanded in unsorted samples were assigned a CD4+, CD8+ or unknown annotation through matching of protein sequences in sorted samples from the same patient. Wilcoxon tests on paired samples were used to test diversity changes from C1D1 to C4D1. TCRdb holds this immuneACCESS table with in-frame rearrangements only. Some clones are missing; in checked studies, unresolved V genes explain under half, and the rest has no known cause. V, J and clone size are those of that table, while D and trimming were read from the DNA. The sample profile shows roughly 150,000 clones; about 81% of them were found once. 7% to 9.5% of the sample lies in the top ten.

The sample's time point, from its label and the paper: cycle 2 day 1 (C2D1) of nivolumab. Every trial patient had relapsed after autologous stem cell transplantation, and cohorts A, B and C differed in prior brentuximab vedotin exposure. The trial cohort was composed of about 58 patients with relapsed/refractory classical Hodgkin lymphoma, for whom complete response, partial response or progressive disease was recorded as best overall response. Trial patients were treated with single-agent nivolumab in the multi-cohort phase II CheckMate 205 trial. An independent review committee assessed best overall response by applying the 2007 International Working Group response criteria. PBMCs from the trial were collected at three points: immediately before nivolumab initiation (C1D1), and during therapy at cycle 2 day 1 and cycle 4 day 1. Peripheral blood was collected in 8 mL Vacutainer Cell Preparation Tubes, from which PBMCs were isolated by centrifugation and then cryopreserved.

From a lookup of the germline V gene, CDR1 and CDR2 are SGHRS and YFSETQ. Including the terminal cysteine and phenylalanine, the CDR3 comprises 13 residues. Only the CDR3 DNA is retained, 39 bases long and in frame from the first base. A distance of 11 bases separates the germline ends of V and J, which lose 7 bases and 1 base respectively. Notes on this clone: Its recognized antigen is unknown. No qualities accompany the bases; no much larger clone lies one base away.

The chain was built from TRBV5-1 and TRBJ1-1; TRBD1 is possibly the D segment (5 matching bases). This clonotype originated in a human donor with classical Hodgkin lymphoma. The input for sequencing was peripheral blood mononuclear cells (PBMCs), taken before the second cycle of nivolumab. CDR3 region: CASESGQNTEAFF. The sequenced DNA: TGCGCCAGCGAAAGTGGACAGAACACTGAAGCTTTCTTT.